The clone carrying this T cell receptor (beta chain) has more than one count but fewer than ten. MiXCR was run by TCRdb on the RACE reads, yielding one entry per CDR3 protein. The table records about 360,000 distinct CDR3 sequences, more than 4.5% of them present only once. The CDR3 is 13 amino acids. The germline CDR1 and CDR2 sequences are MGHRA and YSYEKL. Between the trimmed V and J ends, which lost 0 bases and 4 bases, there was a span of 5 bases. The entry originates in a study of human T cells and chemical hapten exposure. As to time point: patch test 1, 2 weeks after DPC sensitization. Treatment of the sample: therapeutic diphenylcyclopropenone sensitization with weekly scalp DPC.

The chain uses TRBV4-1 and TRBJ2-3; no clear D. This TCR came from a woman aged 45-60 years with alopecia areata. Some clones in this sample may be carry-over from other donors' samples. The specimen was whole blood, collected in connection with sensitization to the hapten diphenylcyclopropenone (DPC). In DNA, the CDR3 is TGCGCCAGCAGCCAAGAGCCGCCAGATACGCAGTATTTT. Amino acid sequence: CASSQEPPDTQYF.